Listed here are 3 T cell receptor beta chains from one sample, sequenced in a study of shared clonotypes between healthy human individuals. The method was immunoSEQ multiplex PCR; TCRdb's version includes in-frame clones alone and lacks a portion of them. This table has 2 million to 2.5 million clones, over 85% appearing once. The sample was naive CD4+ T cells from PBMCs. Regarding subset: CD45RA+ positively selected. Source of these receptors: a young man in good health. Some clones in this sample may be carry-over from other donors' samples.

The chain joins TRBV5-1 to TRBJ2-1; TRBD2 matches at 9 bases. CDR1 and CDR2 from the germline V gene are SGHRS and YFSETQ. The length of the CDR3 is 16 residues. The V segment lost 4 bases and the J segment 8 bases; nucleotides outside the gene matches: 13. For the CDR3, the DNA is TGCGCCAGCAGCCCGGGGGCGACTAGCGGTGGGGATGAGCAGTTCTTC. Protein: CASSPGATSGGDEQFF.

The rearrangement links TRBV28 to TRBJ2-5; TRBD2 matches 8 bases. The junction had 11 bases not matched to a gene; V was cut back by 6 bases and J by 5 bases. The CDR3 is made up of 15 amino acids. Germline-derived CDR1 and CDR2 are MDHEN and SYDVKM. The CDR3 spells CASSRLRAGAETQYF. DNA for the CDR3: TGTGCCAGCAGCCGATTACGAGCGGGAGCTGAGACCCAGTACTTC.

This rearrangement joins TRBV5-1 to TRBJ2-5; tentatively, D is TRBD1 (6 bases). Germline V gene data show CDR1 as SGHRS and CDR2 as YFSETQ. The CDR3 consists of 15 residues. V was pared by 0 bases and J by 2 bases, with 11 bases between. CDR3 sequence: CASSLAGTYQETQYF. The CDR3 region has the DNA TGCGCCAGCAGCTTGGCCGGGACATATCAAGAGACCCAGTACTTC.